A selection of T cell receptor beta chains follows, all from one sample in a study of radiation and T cells in renal cell carcinoma. Measured with immunoSEQ multiplex PCR; TCRdb has only the in-frame clones, and not every one. The sample lists fewer than 200,000 clones; 88% were seen once. Sequences were derived from blood, sampled from a patient whose treatment included radiotherapy and nephrectomy. The receptors originated from a woman aged 45-60 years with renal cell carcinoma. The CDR3 runs from the conserved cysteine through the conserved F or W. The D gene is left open where the match is weak. Clone sizes are given selectively: once, few, many, or a class where the clone is expanded.

NA | TRBJ2-7 | TRBD2 | TRBV28 | TGTGCCAGCAGAAAATCGGGGGGGGCCTCCTACGAGCAGTACTTC | CASRKSGGASYEQYF
NA | TRBJ1-3 | NA | TRBV7-9 | TGTGCCAGCAGCTTCGAGAGCTCTGGAAACACCATATATTTT | CASSFESSGNTIYF
NA | TRBJ2-1 | NA | TRBV11-2 | TGTGCCAGCAGCTTAGCCCCGGGGTCCTACAATGAGCAGTTCTTC | CASSLAPGSYNEQFF
few | TRBJ1-1 | TRBD1 | TRBV9 | TGTGCCAGCAGCGTAGCTTCGACAGGGGTTGGGAACACTGAAGCTTTCTTT | CASSVASTGVGNTEAFF
NA | TRBJ2-7 | TRBD1 | TRBV6-6 | TGTGCCAGCAGTCTAACGACAGGGCTAAGCGCCTACGAGCAGTACTTC | CASSLTTGLSAYEQYF
NA | TRBJ2-3 | TRBD2 | TRBV7-8 | TGTGCCAGCAGTCTCGGGACTATTAACACAGATACGCAGTATTTT | CASSLGTINTDTQYF
NA | TRBJ1-4 | NA | TRBV5-5 | TGTGCCAGCAGCTTTGGGAATGAAAAACTGTTTTTT | CASSFGNEKLFF
NA | TRBJ2-3 | TRBD2 | TRBV5-4 | TGTGCCAGCAGCTTGGGTCTAGCGGGGAGCACAGATACGCAGTATTTT | CASSLGLAGSTDTQYF
NA | TRBJ2-1 | TRBD2 | TRBV5-4 | TGTGCCAGCAGCCCACGGACTAGCGGAAGCTCCTACAATGAGCAGTTCTTC | CASSPRTSGSSYNEQFF
once | TRBJ2-2 | NA | TRBV6-5 | TGTGCCAGCAGTACAACAGGGTGGGGCACCGGGGAGCTGTTTTTT | CASSTTGWGTGELFF
NA | TRBJ1-1 | NA | TRBV5-1 | TGCGCCAGCAGCTTTACAGGCCCCAACACTGAAGCTTTCTTT | CASSFTGPNTEAFF
NA | TRBJ2-7 | NA | TRBV28 | TGTGCCAGCAGTTTTGGGAGGCGAACCTACGAGCAGTACTTC | CASSFGRRTYEQYF
NA | TRBJ2-6 | NA | TRBV7-2 | TGTGCCAGCAGCCCTCAACCCACTGGCTCTGGGGCCAACGTCCTGACTTTC | CASSPQPTGSGANVLTF
NA | TRBJ2-7 | NA | TRBV5-4 | TGTGCCAGCAGCTTGGGGGGAGAAGTACGAGGGCAGTACTTC | CASSLGGEVRGQYF
NA | TRBJ1-1 | NA | TRBV4-3 | TGCGCCAGCAGCCACGACAGTAAGAACACTGAAGCTTTCTTT | CASSHDSKNTEAFF
NA | TRBJ1-5 | NA | TRBV6-6 | TGTGCCAGCAGTTACTCGACCTCAGGGTCGGGTCAGCCCCAGCATTTT | CASSYSTSGSGQPQHF
NA | TRBJ1-2 | NA | TRBV7-2 | TGTGCCAGCAGCTTACTCAGAAACAACTATGGCTACACCTTC | CASSLLRNNYGYTF
NA | TRBJ2-7 | NA | TRBV9 | TGTGCCAGCAGCGTAGGGGGCGGGGCTACCTACGAGCAGTACTTC | CASSVGGGATYEQYF
NA | TRBJ2-1 | TRBD1 | TRBV6-4 | TGTGCCAGCAGTGATACAGGGGGCCGTAATGAGCAGTTCTTC | CASSDTGGRNEQFF
few | TRBJ2-3 | NA | TRBV5-1 | TGCGCCAGCAGCTTGGATCGCTCCACAGATACGCAGTATTTT | CASSLDRSTDTQYF
many | TRBJ2-2 | NA | TRBV5-4 | TGTGCCAGCAGCTACGATACCCCCTCCGCGCACACCGGGGAGCTGTTTTTT | CASSYDTPSAHTGELFF
NA | TRBJ1-5 | NA | TRBV9 | TGTGCCAGCAGCGTCTCCCTCGGCCAGCCCCAGCATTTT | CASSVSLGQPQHF